The present T cell receptor (beta chain) was sequenced within a study of molecular identifiers for immune sequencing clone quantification. About the study: The replicate experiment used RNA from around 20,000 or 99,000 naive CD8 cells. This RNA was split into five aliquots, and four of them were sequenced. The study, taken as a whole, reports: Single-cell amounts of spiked Jurkat TCR RNA were reportedly detectable among about a million naive cells.

The authors built bulk TCR libraries by previously described methods with listed TCR primers. TCRdb used MiXCR to reprocess the PCR reads, holding one entry per CDR3 protein. The data contain 50,000 or so distinct CDR3 sequences, roughly a quarter of them singletons. This CDR3 has 16 amino acids. Per germline, CDR1 SQVTM and CDR2 ANQGSEA. J lost 1 base, V lost 3 bases, and 4 bases had no gene match. Sorting isolated naive CD8 T cells as CD8+CD4-CCR7+CD45RA+ events. Turning to this clonotype: The antigen is undetermined. A much larger clone differs from this one at a single base, so this may be a read error. It is likely a read error, because the conserved phenylalanine at the end of the CDR3 is missing.

This chain uses TRBV29-1 with TRBJ2-6; 9 nucleotides match TRBD1. This receptor was identified in a human donor in good health. Some libraries in this study had Jurkat cell RNA spiked in. Sequencing was performed on naive CD8+ T cells from blood, with Jurkat cell RNA spiked in. Subset defined: FACS-sorted CD8+CD4-CCR7+CD45RA+ naive T cells. CDR3 region: CSVDGTGPSGANVLTS. DNA for the CDR3: TGCAGCGTTGACGGGACAGGGCCGTCTGGGGCCAACGTCCTGACTTCC.